A selection of T cell receptor beta chains follows, all from one sample in a study of T-cell reconstitution after alpha-beta-depleted transplantation in children. TCRdb processed the PCR reads anew with MiXCR; each CDR3 protein has one entry. This table has 250,000 to 400,000 distinct CDR3 sequences, roughly 25% appearing once. The sequenced sample was PBMCs, mostly from graft donor cells, obtained 180 days after TCRalphabeta/CD19-depleted stem cell transplant. These receptors originate from a male patient aged 5 to 17 who had a stem cell transplant for acute lymphoblastic leukemia, so the T cells may come from the graft donor. The CDR3 runs from the conserved cysteine through the conserved F or W. Fields, in order: clone size, CDR3 length, J gene, D gene, V gene, CDR3 DNA, CDR3 protein. The D gene is left open where the match is weak. Where a row states a size, it is once, few, many or the class of an expanded clone; other rows omit it.

>few|13|TRBJ1-6|NA|TRBV7-3
TGTGCCAGCAGCTTAGCGAAGCCTTCACCCCTCCACTTT
CASSLAKPSPLHF
>NA|14|TRBJ2-2|TRBD2|TRBV25-1
TGTGCCAGCAGGAGGGACTACAACACCGGGGAGCTGTTTTTT
CASRRDYNTGELFF
>few|17|TRBJ2-7|NA|TRBV10-2
TGCGCCAGCAGTGAGTCGTATCAATGGGCTTTCTCCTACGAGCAGTACTTC
CASSESYQWAFSYEQYF
>NA|13|TRBJ1-1|NA|TRBV19
TGTGCCAGTAGTATCCTGGGCTTTGCTGAAGCTTTCTTT
CASSILGFAEAFF
>NA|14|TRBJ2-3|TRBD2|TRBV27
TGTGCCAGCGGCCTAGTCGGGGGGGTTGATACGCAGTATTTT
CASGLVGGVDTQYF
>few|15|TRBJ2-5|TRBD2|TRBV12-3/TRBV12-4
TGTGCCAGCAGTTTAGAGACTAGCGGGAGGGAGACCCAGTACTTC
CASSLETSGRETQYF
>many|15|TRBJ2-7|NA|TRBV12-3/TRBV12-4
TGTGCCAGCAGTTTAGTGGGCAGCGGAGACGACGAGCAGTACTTC
CASSLVGSGDDEQYF
>few|13|TRBJ2-5|NA|TRBV5-1
TGCGCCAGCAGCCGCGGGACAGAGGGGACCCAGTACTTC
CASSRGTEGTQYF
>few|11|TRBJ2-1|NA|TRBV2
TGTGCCAGCGGGACCTACAATGAGCAGTTCTTC
CASGTYNEQFF
>NA|14|TRBJ2-2|NA|TRBV5-4
TGTGCCAGCAGCCCTCGACCCAACACCGGGGAGCTGTTTTTT
CASSPRPNTGELFF
>NA|17|TRBJ1-2|TRBD1|TRBV24-1
TGTGCCACCAGTGACCCAGACAGGGGGTCCCCTGACTATGGCTACACCTTC
CATSDPDRGSPDYGYTF
>NA|14|TRBJ2-5|TRBD2|TRBV11-3
TGTGCCAGCAGCTCGAGTAGCGGGTGGGAGACCCAGTACTTC
CASSSSSGWETQYF
>NA|15|TRBJ2-3|TRBD2|TRBV20-1
TGCAGTGCCGGGACTAGCGGGAGCTTCCCAGATACGCAGTATTTT
CSAGTSGSFPDTQYF
>NA|17|TRBJ1-1|NA|TRBV9
TGTGCCAGCAGCGTAGTCGGGCAGGGGAGGGGTGACACTGAAGCTTTCTTT
CASSVVGQGRGDTEAFF
>NA|15|TRBJ2-3|TRBD2|TRBV20-1
TGCAGTGCTAGAAAAGTAGCGGGAGCCACAGATACGCAGTATTTT
CSARKVAGATDTQYF
>few|14|TRBJ2-7|TRBD1|TRBV6-2/TRBV6-3
TGTGCCAGCAGTTACGACAGGGTAAACTACGAGCAGTACTTC
CASSYDRVNYEQYF
>NA|15|TRBJ2-3|NA|TRBV7-3
TGTGCCAGCAGCTTAACCGCAGGTTACTCCGAACCGCAGTATTTT
CASSLTAGYSEPQYF
>few|14|TRBJ1-1|TRBD1|TRBV12-3/TRBV12-4
TGTGCCAGCCCTTTCCAGGGGGCGCATACTGAAGCTTTCTTT
CASPFQGAHTEAFF
>NA|15|TRBJ2-3|NA|TRBV5-1
TGCGCCAGCCGGTCGGAGGGCTTCACCAGAGATACGCAGTATTTT
CASRSEGFTRDTQYF
>few|19|TRBJ2-2|NA|TRBV5-1
TGCGCCAGCAGCCCAGTTCACCCATCGACAGGAGGGAACACCGGGGAGCTGTTTTTT
CASSPVHPSTGGNTGELFF
>once|18|TRBJ1-3|NA|TRBV15
TGTGCCACCAGCAGAGGCCCCAAGGGACCGCGCTTTGGAAACACCATATATTTT
CATSRGPKGPRFGNTIYF
>few|13|TRBJ2-3|TRBD2|TRBV6-6
TGTGCCGGTACTAGCGGGACCGCAGATACGCAGTATTTT
CAGTSGTADTQYF
>NA|15|TRBJ2-1|TRBD1|TRBV10-1
TGCGCCAGCAGTGAAGGGACAGGGGGCTACAATGAGCAGTTCTTC
CASSEGTGGYNEQFF
>NA|13|TRBJ2-5|NA|TRBV7-3
TGTGCCAGCAGCCTAGAGGCGGGAAAGACCCAGTACTTC
CASSLEAGKTQYF
>NA|17|TRBJ2-1|NA|TRBV21-1
TGTGCCAGCAGCCCCCAGATGGGGTCTCGCTCCTACAATGAGCAGTTCTTC
CASSPQMGSRSYNEQFF
>few|13|TRBJ1-3|NA|TRBV12-3/TRBV12-4
TGTGCCAGCAGTTACCTCCAAATCAACACCATATATTTT
CASSYLQINTIYF
>NA|14|TRBJ1-5|NA|TRBV20-1
TGCAGTGCTAGAGATGGGCCGCACAATCAGCCCCAGCATTTT
CSARDGPHNQPQHF